These 13 T cell receptor beta chains share one sample of origin, sequenced in a study of cytomegalovirus exposure and HLA in healthy donors. PCR employed 60 Vbeta and 13 Jbeta primers. Sequencing used immunoSEQ multiplex PCR; TCRdb keeps in-frame clones, though not all of them. Of under 70,000 clones listed, 65% to 70% are singletons. Sequencing was carried out using PBMCs. All receptors derive from a woman aged 25 to 39 in good health and CMV-seronegative.

V and J are TRBV29-1 and TRBJ1-2, with 9 bases identical to TRBD1. Trimming removed 6 bases from V and 4 bases from J; junction bases left unmatched: 6. This CDR3 region has 13 residues. Germline loops: CDR1 SQVTM, CDR2 ANQGSEA. CDR3 in amino acids: CSVRTGVAYGYTF. Written as DNA, the CDR3 is TGCAGCGTCCGGACAGGGGTGGCCTATGGCTACACCTTC.

CDR3 sequence: CAWSVVAPNTGELFF. CDR3 coding DNA: TGTGCCTGGAGTGTAGTAGCCCCGAACACCGGGGAGCTGTTTTTT. The chain recombines TRBV30 with TRBJ2-2; D gene ambiguous. V lost 0 bases and J lost 0, with 8 bases in between. From germline, CDR1 is GTSNPN and CDR2 SVGIG (reference sequence). The CDR3 runs to 15 residues.

The rearrangement uses TRBV6-5 and TRBJ1-1; possible D gene TRBD1, 5 bases. Trimming stripped 7 bases from V and 4 bases from J, with 16 bases between. CDR1 and CDR2 (germline): MNHEY, SVGAGI. The CDR3 totals 14 residues. CDR3 in amino acids: CASTEVGEGTEAFF. The DNA of the CDR3 is TGTGCCAGCACCGAAGTAGGGGAGGGCACTGAAGCTTTCTTT.

This clone was recorded only once. The chain carries TRBV30 and TRBJ2-1; 11 bases line up with TRBD2. The CDR3 sequence is 13 residues long. V was clipped by 5 bases and J by 3 bases; unmatched bases: 0. CDR1 is GTSNPN, CDR2 SVGIG, per germline (reference sequence). CDR3 in amino acids: CAWLAGGYNEQFF. The CDR3 nucleotides read TGTGCCTGGCTAGCGGGGGGCTACAATGAGCAGTTCTTC.

The chain uses TRBV4-2 and TRBJ2-1, with D possibly TRBD1 on 6 matching bases. This CDR3 has 19 residues. CDR1 and CDR2 (germline): LGHNA, YNFKEQ. Trimming pared 6 bases from V and 0 bases from J, leaving 24 bases between. In DNA form, the CDR3 reads TGTGCCAGCAGTCTAAGTTTCACGGGACAATCAAGCTCCTACAATGAGCAGTTCTTC. Its translation: CASSLSFTGQSSSYNEQFF.

The chain couples TRBV5-4 to TRBJ2-4, with 9 bases identical to TRBD1. V was clipped by 4 bases and J by 6 bases; unmatched bases: 20. The CDR3 totals 19 residues. Germline V lookup: CDR1 SGHNT, CDR2 YYREEE (reference sequence). In nucleotides, the CDR3 is TGTGCCAGCAGCCAAGATGGGACAGGGTCCCAATGGGGGAGAAACATTCAGTACTTC. It codes for CASSQDGTGSQWGRNIQYF.

This clone has more than one count but fewer than ten. V usage is TRBV7-8 and J usage is TRBJ1-1; D gene uncertain. V was cut by 5 bases and J by 2 bases, with 9 bases left in between. This CDR3 contains 13 residues. Germline lookup yields CDR1 SGHVS and CDR2 FQNEAQ. The CDR3: CASSPRLNTEAFF. CDR3 DNA: TGTGCCAGCAGCCCGCGACTAAACACTGAAGCTTTCTTT.

V is TRBV4-3 and J is TRBJ2-5; perhaps TRBD1 as D (6 bases). Germline CDR1 is LGHNA and CDR2 is YSLEER. Trimming stripped 2 bases from V and 4 bases from J, with 14 bases between. The CDR3 totals 15 residues. The CDR3 region has the DNA TGCGCCAGCAGCCAAAACGACAGGCGGATAGAGACCCAGTACTTC. Residues: CASSQNDRRIETQYF.

CDR3: CASSGQGARNTIYF. CDR3 nucleotide sequence: TGTGCCAGCAGTGGACAGGGGGCGAGAAACACCATATATTTT. This chain joins TRBV28 and TRBJ1-3; TRBD1 agrees at 11 bases. The CDR3 is 14 residues long. Per the germline V gene, CDR1 is MDHEN and CDR2 is SYDVKM. J was trimmed by 5 bases and V by 5 bases; bases with no gene match: 2.

This rearrangement joins TRBV2 to TRBJ1-3; a weak D match, TRBD1 (6 bases). Germline CDR1 is SNHLY and CDR2 is FYNNEI. The CDR3 contains 14 residues. V lost 6 bases, J lost 4 bases, and 13 bases lay in between. The CDR3 nucleotides read TGTGCCAGCAGGGGTGACAGGTCCGGAAACACCATATATTTT. This translates into CASRGDRSGNTIYF.

As for this clone: The junction departs from the called germline gene at one end, perhaps through a read error. V usage is TRBV4-1 and J usage is TRBJ2-7; 7 bases agree with TRBD1. CDR1 is MGHRA, CDR2 YSYEKL, per germline. The CDR3 spans 17 residues. The CDR3 reads CASSQDTARDRSYGQYF. CDR3 nucleotides: TGCGCCAGCAGCCAAGATACCGCCCGGGACAGAAGCTACGGGCAGTACTTC.

This clone was seen only a few times. This chain links TRBV28 with TRBJ2-2; the match to TRBD1 covers 12 bases. The CDR3 length is 16 residues. Germline V gene data show CDR1 as MDHEN and CDR2 as SYDVKM. V dropped 4 bases and J dropped 4; count of bases not matched to a gene: 4. CDR3 region: CASSSRDRGLTGELFF. The CDR3 bases are TGTGCCAGCAGTTCCCGGGACAGGGGGCTCACCGGGGAGCTGTTTTTT. The whole variable domain, filled in from reference TRBV28 and TRBJ2-2, reads DVKVTQSSRYLVKRTGEKVFLECVQDMDHENMFWYRQDPGLGLRLIYFSYDVKMKEKGDIPEGYSVSREKKERFSLILESASTNQTSMYLCASSSRDRGLTGELFFGEGSRLTVL.

This chain joins TRBV9 and TRBJ1-1, with a possible D match to TRBD1 (5 bases). The CDR3 sequence is 15 residues long. Germline CDR1 reads SGDLS; CDR2 reads YYNGEE. Trimming cost V 3 bases and J 3 bases, with 15 bases left between them. CDR3 amino acids: CASSAHWGRDTEAFF. The CDR3 DNA follows: TGTGCCAGCAGCGCCCACTGGGGCAGGGACACTGAAGCTTTCTTT.